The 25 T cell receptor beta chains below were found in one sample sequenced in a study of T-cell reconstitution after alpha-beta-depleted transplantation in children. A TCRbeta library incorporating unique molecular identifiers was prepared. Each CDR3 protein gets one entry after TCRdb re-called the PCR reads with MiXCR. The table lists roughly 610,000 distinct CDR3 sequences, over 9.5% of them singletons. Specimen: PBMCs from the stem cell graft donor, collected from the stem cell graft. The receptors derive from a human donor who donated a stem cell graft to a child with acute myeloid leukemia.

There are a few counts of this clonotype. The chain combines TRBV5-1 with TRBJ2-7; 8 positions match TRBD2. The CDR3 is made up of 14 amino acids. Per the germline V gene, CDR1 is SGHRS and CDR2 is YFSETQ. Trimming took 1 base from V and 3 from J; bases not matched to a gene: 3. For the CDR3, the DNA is TGCGCCAGCAGCTTGACTAGCGGCTACTACGAGCAGTACTTC. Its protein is CASSLTSGYYEQYF. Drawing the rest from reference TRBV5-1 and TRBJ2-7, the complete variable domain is KAGVTQTPRYLIKTRGQQVTLSCSPISGHRSVSWYQQTPGQGLQFLFEYFSETQRNKGNFPGRFSGRQFSNSRSEMNVSTLELGDSALYLCASSLTSGYYEQYFGPGTRLTVT.

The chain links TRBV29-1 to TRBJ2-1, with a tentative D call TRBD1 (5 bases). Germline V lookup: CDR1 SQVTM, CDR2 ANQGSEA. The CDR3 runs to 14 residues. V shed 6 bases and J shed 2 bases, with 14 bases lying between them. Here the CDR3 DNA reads TGCAGCGTGGACCAGGGTAGAGCCTACAATGAGCAGTTCTTC. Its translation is CSVDQGRAYNEQFF.

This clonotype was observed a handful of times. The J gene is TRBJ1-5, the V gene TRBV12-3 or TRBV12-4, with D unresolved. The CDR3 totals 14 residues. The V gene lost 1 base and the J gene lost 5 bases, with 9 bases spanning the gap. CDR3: CASSLDWGYQPQHF. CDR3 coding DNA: TGTGCCAGCAGTTTAGACTGGGGTTATCAGCCCCAGCATTTT.

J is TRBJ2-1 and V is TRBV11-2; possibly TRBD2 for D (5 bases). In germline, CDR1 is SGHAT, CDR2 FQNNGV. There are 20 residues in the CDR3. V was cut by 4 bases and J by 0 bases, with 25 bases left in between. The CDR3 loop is CASSSPRRGLHISSYNEQFF. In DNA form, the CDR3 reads TGTGCCAGCAGCTCCCCTCGCCGAGGGCTCCACATCAGCTCCTACAATGAGCAGTTCTTC.

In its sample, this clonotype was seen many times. The CDR3: CSASGSGGDGEQFF. Written as DNA, the CDR3 is TGCAGTGCTAGCGGTAGCGGGGGAGACGGTGAGCAGTTCTTC. The chain uses TRBV20-1 and TRBJ2-1, with TRBD2 matching over 9 bases. The V segment lost 3 bases and the J segment 9 bases; nucleotides outside the gene matches: 9. Germline lookup yields CDR1 DFQATT and CDR2 SNEGSKA (reference sequence). CDR3 length: 14 residues.

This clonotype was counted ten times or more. This CDR3 reads CSAPRAAYEQYF. The CDR3 nucleotides read TGCAGTGCGCCAAGGGCCGCCTACGAGCAGTACTTC. The chain has TRBV20-1 and TRBJ2-7; D is uncertain. CDR1 and CDR2 from the germline V gene are DFQATT and SNEGSKA (reference sequence). The CDR3 is 12 residues long. Between the trimmed V and J ends, which lost 6 bases and 2 bases, there was a span of 11 bases.

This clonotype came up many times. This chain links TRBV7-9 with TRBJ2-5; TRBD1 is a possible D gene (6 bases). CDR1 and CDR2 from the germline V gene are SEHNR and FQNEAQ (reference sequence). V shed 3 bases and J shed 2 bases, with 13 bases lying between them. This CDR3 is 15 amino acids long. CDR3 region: CASSFDRTVQETQYF. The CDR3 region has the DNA TGTGCCAGCAGCTTTGATAGGACAGTTCAAGAGACCCAGTACTTC.

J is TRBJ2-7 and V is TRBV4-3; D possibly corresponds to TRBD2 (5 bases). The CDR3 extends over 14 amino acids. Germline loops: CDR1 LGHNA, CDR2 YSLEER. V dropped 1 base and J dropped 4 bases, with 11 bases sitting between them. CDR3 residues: CASSQVFGKYEQYF. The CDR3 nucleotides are TGCGCCAGCAGCCAAGTCTTCGGGAAATACGAGCAGTACTTC.

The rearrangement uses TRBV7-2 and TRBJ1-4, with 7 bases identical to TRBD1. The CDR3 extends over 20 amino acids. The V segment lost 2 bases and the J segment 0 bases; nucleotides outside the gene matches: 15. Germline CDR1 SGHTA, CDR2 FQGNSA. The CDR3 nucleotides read TGTGCCAGCAGCTTACTATTAGGAGGGACAGCTATTTCAACTAATGAAAAACTGTTTTTT. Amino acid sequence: CASSLLLGGTAISTNEKLFF. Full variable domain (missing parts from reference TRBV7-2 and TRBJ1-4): GAGVSQSPSNKVTEKGKDVELRCDPISGHTALYWYRQSLGQGLEFLIYFQGNSAPDKSGLPSDRFSAERTGGSVSTLTIQRTQQEDSAVYLCASSLLLGGTAISTNEKLFFGSGTQLSVL.

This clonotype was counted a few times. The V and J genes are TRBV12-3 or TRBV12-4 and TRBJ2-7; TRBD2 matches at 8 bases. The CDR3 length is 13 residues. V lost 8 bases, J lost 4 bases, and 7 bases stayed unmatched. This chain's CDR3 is CASRGAGGYEQYF. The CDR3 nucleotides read TGTGCCAGCCGGGGGGCGGGAGGTTACGAGCAGTACTTC.

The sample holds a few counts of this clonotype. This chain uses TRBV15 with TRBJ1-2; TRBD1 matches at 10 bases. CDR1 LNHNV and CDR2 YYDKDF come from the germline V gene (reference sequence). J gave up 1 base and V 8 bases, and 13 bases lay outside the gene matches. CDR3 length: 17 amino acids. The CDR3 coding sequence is TGTGCCACCGGGGGACTAGACAGGGGGCAAATTAACTATGGCTACACCTTC. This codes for CATGGLDRGQINYGYTF.

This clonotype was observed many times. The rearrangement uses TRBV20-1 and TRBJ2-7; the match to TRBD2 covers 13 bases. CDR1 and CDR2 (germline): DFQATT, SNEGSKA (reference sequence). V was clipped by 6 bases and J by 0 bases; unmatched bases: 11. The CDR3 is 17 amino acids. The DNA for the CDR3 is TGCAGTGCCACCGGGACTAGCGGGACACCGAGCTCCTACGAGCAGTACTTC. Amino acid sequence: CSATGTSGTPSSYEQYF.

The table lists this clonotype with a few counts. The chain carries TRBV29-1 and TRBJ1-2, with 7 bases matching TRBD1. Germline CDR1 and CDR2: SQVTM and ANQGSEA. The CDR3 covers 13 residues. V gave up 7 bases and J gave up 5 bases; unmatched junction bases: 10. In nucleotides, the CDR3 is TGCAGCGCTCGGGACAGCAAGCAGTATGGCTACACCTTC. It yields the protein CSARDSKQYGYTF.

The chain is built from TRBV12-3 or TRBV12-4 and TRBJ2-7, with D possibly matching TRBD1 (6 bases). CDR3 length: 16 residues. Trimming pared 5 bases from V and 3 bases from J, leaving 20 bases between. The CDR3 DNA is TGTGCCAGCAGTCGACCTACAGGGTCTGGAGGCTACGAGCAGTACTTC. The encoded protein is CASSRPTGSGGYEQYF.

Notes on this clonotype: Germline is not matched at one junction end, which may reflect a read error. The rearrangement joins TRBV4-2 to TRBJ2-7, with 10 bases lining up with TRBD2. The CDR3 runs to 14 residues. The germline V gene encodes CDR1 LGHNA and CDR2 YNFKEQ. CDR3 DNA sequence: TGTGCCAGCAGCCAAGATTCAGTAGGGACTAGCGTGTTATTC. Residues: CASSQDSVGTSVLF.

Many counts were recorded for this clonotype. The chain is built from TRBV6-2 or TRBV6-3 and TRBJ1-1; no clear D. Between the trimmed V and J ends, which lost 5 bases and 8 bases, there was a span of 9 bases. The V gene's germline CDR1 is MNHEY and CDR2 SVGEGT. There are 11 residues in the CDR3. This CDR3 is CASSTGVEAFF. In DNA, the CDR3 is TGTGCCAGCAGTACCGGGGTCGAAGCTTTCTTT.

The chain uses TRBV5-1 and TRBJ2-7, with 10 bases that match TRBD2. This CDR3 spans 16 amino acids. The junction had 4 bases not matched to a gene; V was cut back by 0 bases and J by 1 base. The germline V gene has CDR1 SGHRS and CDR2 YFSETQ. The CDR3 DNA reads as TGCGCCAGCAGCTTGGTGGCTAGCGGGAGTTCCTACGAGCAGTACTTC. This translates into CASSLVASGSSYEQYF.

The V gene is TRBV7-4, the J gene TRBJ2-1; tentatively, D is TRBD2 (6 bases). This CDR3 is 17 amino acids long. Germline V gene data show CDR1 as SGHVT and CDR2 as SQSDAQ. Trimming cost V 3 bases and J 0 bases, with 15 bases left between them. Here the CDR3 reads CASSLLATAPSYNEQFF. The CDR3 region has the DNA TGTGCCAGCAGCTTGCTAGCGACCGCCCCCTCCTACAATGAGCAGTTCTTC.

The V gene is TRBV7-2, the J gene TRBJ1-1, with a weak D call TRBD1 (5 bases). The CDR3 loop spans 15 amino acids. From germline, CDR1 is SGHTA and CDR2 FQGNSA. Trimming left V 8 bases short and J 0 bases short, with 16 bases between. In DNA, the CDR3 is TGTGCCAGCGGCGGCAGGGCCATTATGAACACTGAAGCTTTCTTT. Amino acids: CASGGRAIMNTEAFF.

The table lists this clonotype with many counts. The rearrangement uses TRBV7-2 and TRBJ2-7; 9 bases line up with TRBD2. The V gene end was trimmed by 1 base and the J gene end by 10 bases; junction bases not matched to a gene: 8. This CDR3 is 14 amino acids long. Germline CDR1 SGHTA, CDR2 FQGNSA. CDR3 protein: CASSLGPSGDVQYF. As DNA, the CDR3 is TGTGCCAGCAGCTTAGGGCCTAGCGGGGATGTCCAGTACTTC.

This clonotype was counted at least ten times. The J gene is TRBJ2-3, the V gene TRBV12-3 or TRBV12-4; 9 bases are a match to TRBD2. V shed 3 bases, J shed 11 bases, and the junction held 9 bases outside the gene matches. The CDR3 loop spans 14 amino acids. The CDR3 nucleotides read TGTGCCAGCAGTTTTGGAAGCGGGAGGCCTGGGCAGTATTTT. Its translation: CASSFGSGRPGQYF.

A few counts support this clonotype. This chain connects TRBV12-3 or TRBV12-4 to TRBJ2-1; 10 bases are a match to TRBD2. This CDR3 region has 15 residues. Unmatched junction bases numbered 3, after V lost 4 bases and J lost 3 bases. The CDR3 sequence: CASSSGLAYYNEQFF. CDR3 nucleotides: TGTGCCAGCAGTTCGGGACTAGCGTACTACAATGAGCAGTTCTTC.

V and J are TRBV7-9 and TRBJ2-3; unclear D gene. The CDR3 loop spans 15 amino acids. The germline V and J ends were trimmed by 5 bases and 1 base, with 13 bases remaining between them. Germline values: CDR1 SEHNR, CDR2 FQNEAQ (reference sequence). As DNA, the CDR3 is TGTGCCAGCAGCCCAATCGAAGTGGGCACAGATACGCAGTATTTT. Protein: CASSPIEVGTDTQYF.

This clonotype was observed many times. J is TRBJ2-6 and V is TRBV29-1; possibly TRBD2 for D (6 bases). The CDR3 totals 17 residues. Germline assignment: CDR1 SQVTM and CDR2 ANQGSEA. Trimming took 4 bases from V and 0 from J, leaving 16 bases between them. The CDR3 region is CSVGFAETSSGANVLTF. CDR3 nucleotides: TGCAGCGTTGGTTTCGCGGAGACTAGCTCTGGGGCCAACGTCCTGACTTTC. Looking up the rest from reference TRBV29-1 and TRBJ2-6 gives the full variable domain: SAVISQKPSRDICQRGTSLTIQCQVDSQVTMMFWYRQQPGQSLTLIATANQGSEATYESGFVIDKFPISRPNLTFSTLTVSNMSPEDSSIYLCSVGFAETSSGANVLTFGAGSRLTVL.

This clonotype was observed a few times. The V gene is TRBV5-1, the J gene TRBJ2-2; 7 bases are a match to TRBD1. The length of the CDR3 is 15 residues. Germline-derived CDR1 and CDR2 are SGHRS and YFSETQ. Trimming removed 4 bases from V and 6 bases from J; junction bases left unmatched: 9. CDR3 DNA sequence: TGCGCCAGCAGCACGGGACAGACTAAGGCCGGGGAGCTGTTTTTT. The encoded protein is CASSTGQTKAGELFF.